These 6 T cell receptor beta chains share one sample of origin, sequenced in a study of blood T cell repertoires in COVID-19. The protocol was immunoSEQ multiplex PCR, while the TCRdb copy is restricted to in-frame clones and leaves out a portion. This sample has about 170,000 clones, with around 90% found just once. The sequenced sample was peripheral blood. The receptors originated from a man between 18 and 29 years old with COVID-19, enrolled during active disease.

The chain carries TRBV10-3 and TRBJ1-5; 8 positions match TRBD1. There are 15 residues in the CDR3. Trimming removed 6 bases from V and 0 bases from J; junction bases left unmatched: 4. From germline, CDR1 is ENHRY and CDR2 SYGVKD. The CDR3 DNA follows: TGTGCCATCAGCCCGGGACAGGATAGCAATCAGCCCCAGCATTTT. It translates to CAISPGQDSNQPQHF.

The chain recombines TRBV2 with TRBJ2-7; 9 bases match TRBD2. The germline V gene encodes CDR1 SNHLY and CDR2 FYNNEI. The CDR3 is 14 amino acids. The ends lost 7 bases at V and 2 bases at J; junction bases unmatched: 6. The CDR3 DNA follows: TGTGCCAGCACCGTTGCTAGCGGGGCCTACGAGCAGTACTTC. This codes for CASTVASGAYEQYF.

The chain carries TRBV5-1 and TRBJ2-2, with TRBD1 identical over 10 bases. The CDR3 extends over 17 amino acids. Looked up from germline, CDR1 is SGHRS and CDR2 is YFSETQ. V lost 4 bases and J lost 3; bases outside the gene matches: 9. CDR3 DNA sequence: TGCGCCAGCAGCCGCACCGGGACAGGGGCCGACACCGGGGAGCTGTTTTTT. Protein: CASSRTGTGADTGELFF.

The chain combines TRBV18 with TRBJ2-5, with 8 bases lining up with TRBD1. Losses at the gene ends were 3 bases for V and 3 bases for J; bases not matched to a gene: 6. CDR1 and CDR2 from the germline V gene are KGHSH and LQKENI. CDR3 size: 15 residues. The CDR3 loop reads CASSPIDRGKETQYF. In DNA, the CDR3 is TGTGCCAGCTCACCTATAGACAGGGGCAAAGAGACCCAGTACTTC.

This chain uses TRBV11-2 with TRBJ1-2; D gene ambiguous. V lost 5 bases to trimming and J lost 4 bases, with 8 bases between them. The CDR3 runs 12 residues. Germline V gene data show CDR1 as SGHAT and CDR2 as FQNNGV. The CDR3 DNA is TGTGCCAGCAGCCTCCGGGGCTATGGCTACACCTTC. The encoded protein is CASSLRGYGYTF.

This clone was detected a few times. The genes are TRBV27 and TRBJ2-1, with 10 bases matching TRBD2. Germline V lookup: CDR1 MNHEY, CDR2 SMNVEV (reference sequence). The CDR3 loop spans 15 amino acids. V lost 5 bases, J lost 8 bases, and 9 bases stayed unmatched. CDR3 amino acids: CASSVSSGSSYEQFF. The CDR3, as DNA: TGTGCCAGCAGTGTCTCTAGCGGGAGTAGTTATGAGCAGTTCTTC.